This T cell receptor (beta chain) was retrieved from a study of blood T cell repertoires in COVID-19. On the study more broadly: T cells, B-cell-depleted T cells, or PBMCs provided the cDNA or gDNA that served as material.

Assay: immunoSEQ multiplex PCR; the TCRdb copy retains only in-frame clones and omits some. The repertoire holds 250,000 or so clones, with 80% to 90% as singletons. Germline V gene lookup returns CDR1 SGHRS and CDR2 YFSETQ. The CDR3 totals 15 residues. V lost 3 bases and J lost 3, with 10 bases in between. Sequencing was carried out using PBMCs or T cells enriched from blood (not recorded which). The chain carries TRBV5-1 and TRBJ2-6; maybe TRBD2 (6 bases). This TCR came from a middle-aged woman who had been exposed to COVID-19. The CDR3 DNA reads TGCGCCAGCAGCTCGGTGACTAGTGGGGCCAACGTCCTGACTTTC. Its protein is CASSSVTSGANVLTF.